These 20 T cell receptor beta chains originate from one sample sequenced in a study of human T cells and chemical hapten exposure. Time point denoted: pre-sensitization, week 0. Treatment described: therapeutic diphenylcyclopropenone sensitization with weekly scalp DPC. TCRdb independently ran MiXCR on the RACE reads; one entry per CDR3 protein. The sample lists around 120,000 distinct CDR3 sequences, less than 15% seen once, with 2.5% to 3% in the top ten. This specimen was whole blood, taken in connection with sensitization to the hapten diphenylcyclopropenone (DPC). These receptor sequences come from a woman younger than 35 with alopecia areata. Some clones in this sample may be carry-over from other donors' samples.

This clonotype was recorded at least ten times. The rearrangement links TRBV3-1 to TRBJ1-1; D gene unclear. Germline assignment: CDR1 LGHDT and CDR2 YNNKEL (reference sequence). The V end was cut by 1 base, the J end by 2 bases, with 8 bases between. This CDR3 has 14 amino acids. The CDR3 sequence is CASSQGDFNTEAFF. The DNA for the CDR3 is TGTGCCAGCAGCCAAGGGGATTTCAACACTGAAGCTTTCTTT.

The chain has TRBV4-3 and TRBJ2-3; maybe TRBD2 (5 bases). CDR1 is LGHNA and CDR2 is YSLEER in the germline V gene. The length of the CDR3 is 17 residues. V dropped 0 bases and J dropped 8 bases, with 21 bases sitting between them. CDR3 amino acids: CASSQEDREWRKGTQYF. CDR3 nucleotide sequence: TGCGCCAGCAGCCAAGAAGATAGGGAGTGGCGGAAGGGTACGCAGTATTTT.

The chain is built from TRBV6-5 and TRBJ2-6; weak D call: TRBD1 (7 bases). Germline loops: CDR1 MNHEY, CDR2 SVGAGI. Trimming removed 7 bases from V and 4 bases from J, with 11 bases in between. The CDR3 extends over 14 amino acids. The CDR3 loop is CASNQGGGANVLTF. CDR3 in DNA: TGTGCCAGCAACCAGGGGGGAGGGGCCAACGTCCTGACTTTC.

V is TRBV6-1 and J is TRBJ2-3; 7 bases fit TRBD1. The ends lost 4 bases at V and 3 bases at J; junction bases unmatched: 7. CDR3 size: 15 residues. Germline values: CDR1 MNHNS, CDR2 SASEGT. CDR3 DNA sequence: TGTGCCAGCAGTGCACAGGGGACGAAGACAGATACGCAGTATTTT. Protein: CASSAQGTKTDTQYF.

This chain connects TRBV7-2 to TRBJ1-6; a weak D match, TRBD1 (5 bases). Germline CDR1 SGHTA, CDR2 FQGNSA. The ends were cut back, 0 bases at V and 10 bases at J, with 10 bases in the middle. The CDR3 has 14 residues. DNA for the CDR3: TGTGCCAGCAGCTTAGCAATGTGGGGGTCACCCCTCCACTTT. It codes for CASSLAMWGSPLHF. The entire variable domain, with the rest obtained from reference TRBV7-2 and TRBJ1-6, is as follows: GAGVSQSPSNKVTEKGKDVELRCDPISGHTALYWYRQSLGQGLEFLIYFQGNSAPDKSGLPSDRFSAERTGGSVSTLTIQRTQQEDSAVYLCASSLAMWGSPLHFGNGTRLTVT.

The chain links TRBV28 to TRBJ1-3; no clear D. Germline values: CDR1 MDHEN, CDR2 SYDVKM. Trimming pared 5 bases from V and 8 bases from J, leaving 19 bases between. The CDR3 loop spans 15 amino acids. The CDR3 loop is CASSPPTAPGDTIYF. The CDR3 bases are TGTGCCAGCAGTCCCCCGACGGCCCCCGGGGACACCATATATTTT.

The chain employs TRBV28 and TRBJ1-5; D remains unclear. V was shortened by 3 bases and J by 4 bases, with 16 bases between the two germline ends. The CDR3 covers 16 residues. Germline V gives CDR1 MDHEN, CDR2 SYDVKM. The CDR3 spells CASSFPSRTGNQPQHF. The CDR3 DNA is TGTGCCAGCAGTTTCCCCTCCCGGACGGGGAATCAGCCCCAGCATTTT.

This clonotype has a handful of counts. The CDR3 nucleotides read TGCGCCAGCAGCCAAGATTTTGGGGCGGCGGACGGGGCTTTCTTT. Translating it yields CASSQDFGAADGAFF. This chain joins TRBV4-3 and TRBJ1-1; possibly TRBD1 for D (5 bases). Germline lookup yields CDR1 LGHNA and CDR2 YSLEER. The length of the CDR3 is 15 residues. V gave up 0 bases and J gave up 11 bases, with 19 bases separating them.

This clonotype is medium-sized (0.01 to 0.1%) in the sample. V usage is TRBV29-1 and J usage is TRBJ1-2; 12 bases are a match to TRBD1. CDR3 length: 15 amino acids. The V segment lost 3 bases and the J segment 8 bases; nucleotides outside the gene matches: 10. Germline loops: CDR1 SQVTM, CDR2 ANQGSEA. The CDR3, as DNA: TGCAGCGTTGACCCCTCCGGGACAGGGGGCGAAGGCTACACCTTC. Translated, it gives CSVDPSGTGGEGYTF.

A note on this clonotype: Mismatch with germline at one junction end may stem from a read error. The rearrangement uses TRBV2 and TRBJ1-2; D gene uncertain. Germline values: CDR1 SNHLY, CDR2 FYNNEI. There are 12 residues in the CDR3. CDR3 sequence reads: CACSQLTQDYTF. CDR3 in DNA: TGTGCCTGCAGTCAGTTGACCCAGGACTACACCTTC.

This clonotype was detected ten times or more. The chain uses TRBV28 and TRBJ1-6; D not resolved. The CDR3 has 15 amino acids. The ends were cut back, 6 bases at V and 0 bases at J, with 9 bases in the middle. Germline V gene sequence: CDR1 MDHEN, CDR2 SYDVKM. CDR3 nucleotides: TGTGCCAGCAGCCTCCGGAGCTCCTATAATTCACCCCTCCACTTT. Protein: CASSLRSSYNSPLHF. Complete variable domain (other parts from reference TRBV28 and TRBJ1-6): DVKVTQSSRYLVKRTGEKVFLECVQDMDHENMFWYRQDPGLGLRLIYFSYDVKMKEKGDIPEGYSVSREKKERFSLILESASTNQTSMYLCASSLRSSYNSPLHFGNGTRLTVT.

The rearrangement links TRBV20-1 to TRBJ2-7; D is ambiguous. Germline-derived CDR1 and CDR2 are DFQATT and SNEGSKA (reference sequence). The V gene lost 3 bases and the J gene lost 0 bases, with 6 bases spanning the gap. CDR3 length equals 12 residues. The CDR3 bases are TGCAGTGCTAGGGGCAGCTCCTACGAGCAGTACTTC. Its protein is CSARGSSYEQYF.

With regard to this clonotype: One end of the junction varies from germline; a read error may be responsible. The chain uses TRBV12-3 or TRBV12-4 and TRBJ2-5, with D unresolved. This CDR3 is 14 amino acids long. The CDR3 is CANSLDLIAETQYF. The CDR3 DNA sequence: TGTGCCAACAGTTTGGACCTCATAGCAGAGACCCAGTACTTC.

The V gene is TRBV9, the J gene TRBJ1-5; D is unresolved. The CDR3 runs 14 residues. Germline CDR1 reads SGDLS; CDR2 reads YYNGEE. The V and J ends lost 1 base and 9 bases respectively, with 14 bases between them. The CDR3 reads CASSVSGQSGPQHF. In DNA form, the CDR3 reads TGTGCCAGCAGCGTATCTGGGCAGAGTGGGCCCCAGCATTTT. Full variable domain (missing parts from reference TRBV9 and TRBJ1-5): DSGVTQTPKHLITATGQRVTLRCSPRSGDLSVYWYQQSLDQGLQFLIQYYNGEERAKGNILERFSAQQFPDLHSELNLSSLELGDSALYFCASSVSGQSGPQHFGDGTRLSIL.

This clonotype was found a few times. The CDR3 loop is CASSPNVGNSPLHF. The CDR3 DNA reads TGTGCCAGCAGCCCGAACGTCGGTAATTCACCCCTCCACTTT. The genes are TRBV9 and TRBJ1-6; D gene uncertain. This CDR3 spans 14 amino acids. In germline, CDR1 is SGDLS, CDR2 YYNGEE. The V gene lost 4 bases and the J gene lost 6 bases, with 11 bases spanning the gap.

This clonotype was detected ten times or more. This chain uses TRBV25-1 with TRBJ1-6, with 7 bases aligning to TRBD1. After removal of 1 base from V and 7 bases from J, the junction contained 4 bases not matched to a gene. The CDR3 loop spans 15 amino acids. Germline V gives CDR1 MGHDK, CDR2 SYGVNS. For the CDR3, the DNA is TGTGCCAGCAGTGAATCAAGGGGGCGGAATTCACCCCTCCACTTT. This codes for CASSESRGRNSPLHF.

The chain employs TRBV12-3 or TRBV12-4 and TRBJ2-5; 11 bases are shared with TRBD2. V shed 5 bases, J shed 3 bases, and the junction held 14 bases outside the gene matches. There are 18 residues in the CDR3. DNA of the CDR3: TGTGCCAGCAGTAGAACTGTGACTAGCGGGACCCGAAAAGAGACCCAGTACTTC. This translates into CASSRTVTSGTRKETQYF.

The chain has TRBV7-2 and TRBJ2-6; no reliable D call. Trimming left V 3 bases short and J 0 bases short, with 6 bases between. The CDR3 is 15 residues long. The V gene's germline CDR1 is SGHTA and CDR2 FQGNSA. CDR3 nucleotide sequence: TGTGCCAGCAGCTTGTCCGTCTCTGGGGCCAACGTCCTGACTTTC. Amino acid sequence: CASSLSVSGANVLTF.

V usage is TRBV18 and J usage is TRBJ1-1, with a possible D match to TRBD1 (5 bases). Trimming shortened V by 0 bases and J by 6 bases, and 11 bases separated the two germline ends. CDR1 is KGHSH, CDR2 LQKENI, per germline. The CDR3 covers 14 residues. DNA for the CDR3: TGTGCCAGCTCACCACCCGGGGGTGAGGCTGAAGCTTTCTTT. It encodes CASSPPGGEAEAFF. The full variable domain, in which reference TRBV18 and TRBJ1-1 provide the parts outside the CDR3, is NAGVMQNPRHLVRRRGQEARLRCSPMKGHSHVYWYRQLPEEGLKFMVYLQKENIIDESGMPKERFSAEFPKEGPSILRIQQVVRGDSAAYFCASSPPGGEAEAFFGQGTRLTVV.

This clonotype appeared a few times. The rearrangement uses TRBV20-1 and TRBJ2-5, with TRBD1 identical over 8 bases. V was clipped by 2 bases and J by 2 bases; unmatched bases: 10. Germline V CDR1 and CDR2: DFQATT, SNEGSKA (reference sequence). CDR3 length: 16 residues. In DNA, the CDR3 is TGCAGTGCTAGAAATTATCGGGACAGGCGTCAAGAGACCCAGTACTTC. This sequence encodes CSARNYRDRRQETQYF.